The source of this TCR beta chain is a study of blood T cells in healthy people across ages. With a J-beta primer mix and a sample-barcoded 5' primer, a second PCR ran roughly 6 to 11 cycles. Using its own MiXCR run on the 5' RACE reads, TCRdb lists one record per CDR3 protein. The sample holds 780,000 or so distinct CDR3 sequences; approximately 55% are singletons and the top ten take around 41%. V gave up 3 bases and J gave up 1 base; unmatched junction bases: 2. The CDR3 sequence is 16 residues long. The TCR sequence derives from an elderly man in good health. V and J are TRBV12-3 or TRBV12-4 and TRBJ2-4; TRBD1 agrees at 11 bases. Sequenced material: blood. CDR3 bases: TGTGCCAGCAGTTTCGGGACAGGGGGGGCCAAAAACATTCAGTACTTC. Translated: CASSFGTGGAKNIQYF.